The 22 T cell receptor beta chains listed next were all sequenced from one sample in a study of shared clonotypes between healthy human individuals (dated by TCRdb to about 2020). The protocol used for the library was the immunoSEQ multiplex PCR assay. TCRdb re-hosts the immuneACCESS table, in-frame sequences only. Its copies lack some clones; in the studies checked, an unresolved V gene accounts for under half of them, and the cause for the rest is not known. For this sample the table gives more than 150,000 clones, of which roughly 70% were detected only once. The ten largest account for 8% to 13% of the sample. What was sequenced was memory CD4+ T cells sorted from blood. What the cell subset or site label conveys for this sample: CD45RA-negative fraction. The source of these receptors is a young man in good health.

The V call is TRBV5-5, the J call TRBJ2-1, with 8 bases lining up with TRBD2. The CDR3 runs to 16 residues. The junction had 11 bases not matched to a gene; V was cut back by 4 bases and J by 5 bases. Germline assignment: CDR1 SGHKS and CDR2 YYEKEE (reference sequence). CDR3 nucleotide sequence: TGTGCCAGCAGCAGTCTAGCGGGCTCAGAGGACAATGAGCAGTTCTTC. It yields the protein CASSSLAGSEDNEQFF.

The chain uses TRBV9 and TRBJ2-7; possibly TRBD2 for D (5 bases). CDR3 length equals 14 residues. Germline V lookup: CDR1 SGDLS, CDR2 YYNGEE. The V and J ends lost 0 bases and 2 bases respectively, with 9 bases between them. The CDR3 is CASSVGPAAYEQYF. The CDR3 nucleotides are TGTGCCAGCAGCGTAGGACCAGCGGCCTACGAGCAGTACTTC.

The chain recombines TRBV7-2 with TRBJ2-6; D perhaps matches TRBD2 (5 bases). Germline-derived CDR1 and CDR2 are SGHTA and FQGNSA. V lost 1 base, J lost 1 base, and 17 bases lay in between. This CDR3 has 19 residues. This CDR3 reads CASSLVRVTGISGANVLTF. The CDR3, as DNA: TGTGCCAGCAGCTTAGTGAGGGTTACGGGCATTTCTGGGGCCAACGTCCTGACTTTC.

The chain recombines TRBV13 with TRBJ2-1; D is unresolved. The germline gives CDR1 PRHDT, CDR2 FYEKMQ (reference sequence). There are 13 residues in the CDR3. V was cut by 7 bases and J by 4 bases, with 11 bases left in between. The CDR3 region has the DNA TGTGCCAGCAAACTGGGCGGTTACAATGAGCAGTTCTTC. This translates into CASKLGGYNEQFF.

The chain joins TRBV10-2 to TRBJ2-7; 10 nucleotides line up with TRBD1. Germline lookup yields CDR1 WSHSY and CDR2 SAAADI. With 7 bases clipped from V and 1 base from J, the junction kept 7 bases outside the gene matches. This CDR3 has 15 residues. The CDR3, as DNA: TGCGCCAGCACGGACCGGGACAGGGGTTCCTACGAGCAGTACTTC. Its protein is CASTDRDRGSYEQYF.

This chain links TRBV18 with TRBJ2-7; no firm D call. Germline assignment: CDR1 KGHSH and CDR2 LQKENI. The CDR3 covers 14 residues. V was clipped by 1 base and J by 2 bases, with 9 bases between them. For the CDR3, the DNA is TGTGCCAGCTCACCACGGCACGGCACCTACGAGCAGTACTTC. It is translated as CASSPRHGTYEQYF.

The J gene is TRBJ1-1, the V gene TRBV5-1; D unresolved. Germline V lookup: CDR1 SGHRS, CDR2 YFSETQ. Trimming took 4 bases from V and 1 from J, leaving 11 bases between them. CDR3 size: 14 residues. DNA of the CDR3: TGCGCCAGCAGCACAACGCCCGGGAACACTGAAGCTTTCTTT. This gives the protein CASSTTPGNTEAFF.

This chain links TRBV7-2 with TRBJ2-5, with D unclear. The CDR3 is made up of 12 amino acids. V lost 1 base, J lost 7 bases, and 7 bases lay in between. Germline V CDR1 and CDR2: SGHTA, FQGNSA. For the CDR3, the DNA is TGTGCCAGCAGCTTAGGGATCGGGACCCAGTACTTC. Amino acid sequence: CASSLGIGTQYF.

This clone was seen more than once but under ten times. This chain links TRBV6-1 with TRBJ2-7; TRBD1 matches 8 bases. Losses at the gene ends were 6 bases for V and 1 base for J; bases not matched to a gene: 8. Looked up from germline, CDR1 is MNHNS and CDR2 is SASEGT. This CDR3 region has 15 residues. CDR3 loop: CASRATGALSYEQYF. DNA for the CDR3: TGTGCCAGCAGGGCGACAGGGGCATTATCCTACGAGCAGTACTTC.

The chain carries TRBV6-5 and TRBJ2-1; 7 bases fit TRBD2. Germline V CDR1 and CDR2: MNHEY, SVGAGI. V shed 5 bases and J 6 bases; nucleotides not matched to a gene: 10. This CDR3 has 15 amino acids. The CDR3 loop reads CASSRTSSGRNEQFF. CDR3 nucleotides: TGTGCCAGCAGTAGGACTAGTTCGGGCCGCAATGAGCAGTTCTTC.

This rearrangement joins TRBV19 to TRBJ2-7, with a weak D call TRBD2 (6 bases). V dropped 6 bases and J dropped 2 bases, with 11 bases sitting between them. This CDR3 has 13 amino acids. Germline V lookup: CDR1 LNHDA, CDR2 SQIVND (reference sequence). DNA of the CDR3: TGTGCCAGTAGGCCGGGAGCGCCCTACGAGCAGTACTTC. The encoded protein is CASRPGAPYEQYF.

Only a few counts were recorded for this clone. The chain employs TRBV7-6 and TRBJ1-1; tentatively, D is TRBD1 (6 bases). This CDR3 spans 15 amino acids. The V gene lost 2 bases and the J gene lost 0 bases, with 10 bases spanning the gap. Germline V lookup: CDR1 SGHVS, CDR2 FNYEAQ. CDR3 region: CASSLRQAMNTEAFF. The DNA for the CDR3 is TGTGCCAGCAGCTTAAGACAGGCAATGAACACTGAAGCTTTCTTT.

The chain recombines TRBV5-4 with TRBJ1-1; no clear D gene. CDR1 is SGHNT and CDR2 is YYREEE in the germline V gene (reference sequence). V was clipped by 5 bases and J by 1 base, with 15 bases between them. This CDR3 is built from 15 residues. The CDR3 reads CASSSKLVGNTEAFF. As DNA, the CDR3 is TGTGCCAGCAGTTCTAAGCTGGTGGGGAACACTGAAGCTTTCTTT.

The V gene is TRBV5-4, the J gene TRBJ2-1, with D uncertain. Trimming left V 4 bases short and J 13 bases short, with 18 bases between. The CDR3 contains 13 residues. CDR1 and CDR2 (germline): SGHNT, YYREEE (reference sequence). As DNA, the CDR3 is TGTGCCAGCAGCCAGAAGGCGTGGGCGATCCAGTTCTTC. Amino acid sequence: CASSQKAWAIQFF. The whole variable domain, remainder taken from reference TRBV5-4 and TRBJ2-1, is ETGVTQSPTHLIKTRGQQVTLRCSSQSGHNTVSWYQQALGQGPQFIFQYYREEENGRGNFPPRFSGLQFPNYSSELNVNALELDDSALYLCASSQKAWAIQFFGPGTRLTVL.

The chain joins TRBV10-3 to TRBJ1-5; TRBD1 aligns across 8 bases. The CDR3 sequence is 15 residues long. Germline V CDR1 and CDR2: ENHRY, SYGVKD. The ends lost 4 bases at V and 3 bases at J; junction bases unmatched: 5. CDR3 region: CAISAGTGDNQPQHF. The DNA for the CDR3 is TGTGCCATCAGTGCTGGGACAGGAGACAATCAGCCCCAGCATTTT.

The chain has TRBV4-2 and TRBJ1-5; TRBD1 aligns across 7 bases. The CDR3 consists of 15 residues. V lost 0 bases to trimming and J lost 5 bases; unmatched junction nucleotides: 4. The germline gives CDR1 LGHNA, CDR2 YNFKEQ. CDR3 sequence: CASSQEGGEDQPQHF. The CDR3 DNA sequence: TGTGCCAGCAGCCAAGAAGGGGGCGAGGATCAGCCCCAGCATTTT.

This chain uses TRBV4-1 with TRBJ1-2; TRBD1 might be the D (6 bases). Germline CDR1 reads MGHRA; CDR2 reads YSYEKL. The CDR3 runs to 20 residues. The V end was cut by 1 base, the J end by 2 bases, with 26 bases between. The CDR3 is CASSQVTTFTGTKENYGYTF. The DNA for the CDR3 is TGCGCCAGCAGCCAAGTCACCACCTTCACCGGGACAAAAGAAAACTATGGCTACACCTTC.

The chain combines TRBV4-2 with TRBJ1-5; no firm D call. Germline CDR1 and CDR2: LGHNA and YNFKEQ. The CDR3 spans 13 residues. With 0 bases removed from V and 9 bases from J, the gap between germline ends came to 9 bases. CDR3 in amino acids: CASSQDLERPQHF. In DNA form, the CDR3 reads TGTGCCAGCAGCCAAGATTTGGAGCGGCCCCAGCATTTT.

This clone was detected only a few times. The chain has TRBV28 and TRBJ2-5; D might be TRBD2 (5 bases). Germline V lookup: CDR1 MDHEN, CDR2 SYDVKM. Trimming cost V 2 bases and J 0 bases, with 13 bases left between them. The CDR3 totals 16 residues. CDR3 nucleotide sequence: TGTGCCAGCAGTTTAATATCGGCGGGCTACCAAGAGACCCAGTACTTC. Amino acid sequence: CASSLISAGYQETQYF.

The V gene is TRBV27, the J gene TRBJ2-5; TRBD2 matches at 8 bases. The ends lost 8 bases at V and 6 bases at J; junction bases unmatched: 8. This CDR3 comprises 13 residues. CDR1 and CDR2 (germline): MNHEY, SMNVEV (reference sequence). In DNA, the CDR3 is TGTGCCAGCGCGGGGGGTCTCCTGCAGACCCAGTACTTC. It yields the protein CASAGGLLQTQYF.

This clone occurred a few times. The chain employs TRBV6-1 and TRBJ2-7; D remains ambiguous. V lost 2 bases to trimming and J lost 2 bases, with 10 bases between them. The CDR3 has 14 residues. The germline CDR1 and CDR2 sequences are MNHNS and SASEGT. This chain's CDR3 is CASSELGATYEQYF. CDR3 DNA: TGTGCCAGCAGTGAACTTGGAGCAACCTACGAGCAGTACTTC.

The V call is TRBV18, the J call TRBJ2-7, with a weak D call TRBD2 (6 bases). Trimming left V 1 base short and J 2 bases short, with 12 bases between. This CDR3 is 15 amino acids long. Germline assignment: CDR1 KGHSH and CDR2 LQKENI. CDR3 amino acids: CASSPLASAPYEQYF. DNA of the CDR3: TGTGCCAGCTCACCACTGGCTAGCGCACCCTACGAGCAGTACTTC.